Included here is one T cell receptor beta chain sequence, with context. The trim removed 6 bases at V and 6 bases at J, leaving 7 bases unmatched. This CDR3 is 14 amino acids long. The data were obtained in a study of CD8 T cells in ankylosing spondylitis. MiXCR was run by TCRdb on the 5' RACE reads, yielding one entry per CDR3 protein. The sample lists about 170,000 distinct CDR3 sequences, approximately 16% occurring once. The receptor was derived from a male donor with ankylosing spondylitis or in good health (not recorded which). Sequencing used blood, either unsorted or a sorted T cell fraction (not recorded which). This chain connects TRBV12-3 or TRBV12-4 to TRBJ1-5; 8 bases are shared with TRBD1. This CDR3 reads CASSLTGEGQPQHF. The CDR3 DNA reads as TGTGCCAGCAGCTTGACAGGGGAGGGTCAGCCCCAGCATTTT.